The T cell receptor (beta chain) under discussion was sequenced for a study of T cell responses to AZD1222 COVID-19 vaccine. Study results and caveats: Clonal diversity may have been underestimated, and the donors were mostly white British, with more females than males. All repertoire sampling was performed exclusively after the peak T cell response.

This clone occurred a few times. Its antigen is unknown. The CDR3 loop spans 16 amino acids. The V and J ends lost 4 bases and 0 bases, in that order; junction bases with no gene match: 6. From germline, CDR1 is GTSNPN and CDR2 SVGIG (reference sequence). Sequencing was performed with immunoSEQ multiplex PCR; in TCRdb, only in-frame clones are kept and a portion is missing. The sample holds under 95,000 clones, 80% to 90% seen once. The sample here was peripheral blood, taken on day 0 of AZD1222 vaccination. The receptor was isolated from an adult in good health. The chain employs TRBV30 and TRBJ2-6; 7 positions agree with TRBD1. CDR3 DNA: TGTGCCTGGACGAAGGACAGGATCTCTGGGGCCAACGTCCTGACTTTC. This encodes CAWTKDRISGANVLTF.